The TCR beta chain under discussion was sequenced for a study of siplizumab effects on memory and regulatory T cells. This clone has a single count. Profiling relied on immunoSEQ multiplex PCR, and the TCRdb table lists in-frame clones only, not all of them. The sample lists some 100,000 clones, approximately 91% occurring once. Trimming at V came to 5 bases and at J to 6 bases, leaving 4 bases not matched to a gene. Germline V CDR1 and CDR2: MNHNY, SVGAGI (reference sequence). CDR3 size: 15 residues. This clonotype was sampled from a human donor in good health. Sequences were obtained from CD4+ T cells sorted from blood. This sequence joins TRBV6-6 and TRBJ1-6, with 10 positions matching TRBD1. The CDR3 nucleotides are TGTGCCAGCAGTCGATGGACAGGGGGTAATTCACCCCTCCACTTT. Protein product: CASSRWTGGNSPLHF.